There are a few counts of the clone carrying this T cell receptor beta chain. What it binds is not known. It may be a read error: a sequence one base away is much more abundant. Sequencing libraries of naive CD8 cells derived from roughly 20,000 to 1,000,000 sorted cells with 10%, 30% or 50% RNA. The data originate from a study of molecular identifiers for immune sequencing clone quantification. The study, taken as a whole, reports: Effector cells had over 99% of their molecules in clones above 20 RNA copies, while naive cells had under 1%.

Both previously described methods and listed TCR primers were employed to make bulk TCR libraries. TCRdb itself ran the PCR reads through MiXCR, one entry per CDR3 protein. The sample holds about 320,000 distinct CDR3 sequences, 20% to 25% seen once. Sequencing was performed on naive CD8+ T cells from blood, with Jurkat cell RNA spiked in. Subset in this sample: FACS-sorted CD8+CD4-CCR7+CD45RA+ naive T cells. This sequence originates from a human donor in good health. Some libraries in this study had Jurkat cell RNA spiked in.

CDR3 in amino acids: CSVEESGPEALF. The CDR3 DNA follows: TGCAGCGTTGAAGAGTCGGGCCCCGAAGCTCTCTTT. The chain links TRBV29-1 to TRBJ1-1; D not resolved. Germline CDR1 is SQVTM and CDR2 is ANQGSEA. CDR3 length: 12 amino acids.